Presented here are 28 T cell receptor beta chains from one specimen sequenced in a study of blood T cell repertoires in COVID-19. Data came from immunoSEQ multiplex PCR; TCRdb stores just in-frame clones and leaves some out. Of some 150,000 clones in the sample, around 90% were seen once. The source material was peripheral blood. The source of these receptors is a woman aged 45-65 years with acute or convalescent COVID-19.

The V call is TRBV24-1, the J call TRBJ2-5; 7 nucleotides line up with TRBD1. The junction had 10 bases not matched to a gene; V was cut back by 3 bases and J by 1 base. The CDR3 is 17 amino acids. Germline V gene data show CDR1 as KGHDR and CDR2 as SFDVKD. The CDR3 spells CATSDNPPGQSQETQYF. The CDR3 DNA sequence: TGTGCCACCAGTGATAACCCCCCGGGACAGTCCCAAGAGACCCAGTACTTC.

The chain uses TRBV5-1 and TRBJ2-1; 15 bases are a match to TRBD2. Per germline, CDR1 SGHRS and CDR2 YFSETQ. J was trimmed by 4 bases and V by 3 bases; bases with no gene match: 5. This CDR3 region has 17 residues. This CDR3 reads CASSSLGTSGRYNEQFF. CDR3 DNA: TGCGCCAGCAGCTCCTTGGGGACTAGCGGGAGGTACAATGAGCAGTTCTTC.

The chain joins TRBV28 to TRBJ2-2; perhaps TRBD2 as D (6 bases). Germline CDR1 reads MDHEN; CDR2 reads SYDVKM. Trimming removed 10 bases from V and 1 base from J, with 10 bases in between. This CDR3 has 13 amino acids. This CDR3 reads CATVSGNTGELFF. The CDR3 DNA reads TGTGCCACAGTTAGCGGGAACACCGGGGAGCTGTTTTTT.

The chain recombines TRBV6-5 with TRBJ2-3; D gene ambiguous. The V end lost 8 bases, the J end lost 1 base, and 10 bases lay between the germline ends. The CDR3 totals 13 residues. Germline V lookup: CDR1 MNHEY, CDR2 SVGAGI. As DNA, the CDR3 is TGTGCCAGCCTCGCTAGTGGCACAGATACGCAGTATTTT. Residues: CASLASGTDTQYF.

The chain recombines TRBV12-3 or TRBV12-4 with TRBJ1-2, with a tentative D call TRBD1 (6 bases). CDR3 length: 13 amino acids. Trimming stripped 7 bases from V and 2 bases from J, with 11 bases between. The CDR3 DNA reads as TGTGCCAGCACCCCAACAGGGAACTATGGCTACACCTTC. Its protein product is CASTPTGNYGYTF.

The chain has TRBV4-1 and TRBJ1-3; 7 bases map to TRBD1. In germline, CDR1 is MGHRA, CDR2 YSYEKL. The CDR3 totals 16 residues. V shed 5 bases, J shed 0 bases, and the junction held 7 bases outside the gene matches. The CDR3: CASSIDRDSSGNTIYF. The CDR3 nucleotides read TGCGCCAGCAGCATAGACCGGGACAGCTCTGGAAACACCATATATTTT.

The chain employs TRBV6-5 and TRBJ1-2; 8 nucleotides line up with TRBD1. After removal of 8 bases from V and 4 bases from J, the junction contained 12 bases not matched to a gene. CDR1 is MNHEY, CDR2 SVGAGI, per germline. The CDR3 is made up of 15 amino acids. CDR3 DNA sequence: TGTGCCAGCGCGGAGGGGTACAGGGGGGGCTATGGCTACACCTTC. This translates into CASAEGYRGGYGYTF.

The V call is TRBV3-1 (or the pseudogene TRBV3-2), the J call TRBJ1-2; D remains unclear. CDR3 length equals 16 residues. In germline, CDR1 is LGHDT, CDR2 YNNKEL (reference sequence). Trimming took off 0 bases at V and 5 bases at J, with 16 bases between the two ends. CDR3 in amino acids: CASSQDWQVGLYGYTF. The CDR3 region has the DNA TGTGCCAGCAGCCAAGACTGGCAGGTGGGCTTATATGGCTACACCTTC.

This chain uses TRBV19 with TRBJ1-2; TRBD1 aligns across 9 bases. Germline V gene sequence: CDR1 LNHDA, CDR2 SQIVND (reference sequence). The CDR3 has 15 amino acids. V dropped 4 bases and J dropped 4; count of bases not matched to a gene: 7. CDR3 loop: CASSTWTGVSYGYTF. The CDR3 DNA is TGTGCCAGTAGTACTTGGACAGGGGTTAGCTATGGCTACACCTTC. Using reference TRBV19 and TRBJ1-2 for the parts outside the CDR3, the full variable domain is DGGITQSPKYLFRKEGQNVTLSCEQNLNHDAMYWYRQDPGQGLRLIYYSQIVNDFQKGDIAEGYSVSREKKESFPLTVTSAQKNPTAFYLCASSTWTGVSYGYTFGSGTRLTVV.

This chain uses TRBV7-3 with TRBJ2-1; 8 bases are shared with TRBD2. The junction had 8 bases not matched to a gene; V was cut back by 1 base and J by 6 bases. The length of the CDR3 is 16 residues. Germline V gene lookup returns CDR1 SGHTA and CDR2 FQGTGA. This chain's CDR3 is CASSLMGLVGTNEQFF. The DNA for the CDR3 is TGTGCCAGCAGCTTAATGGGACTAGTTGGGACCAATGAGCAGTTCTTC. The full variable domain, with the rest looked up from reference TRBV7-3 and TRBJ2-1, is GAGVSQTPSNKVTEKGKYVELRCDPISGHTALYWYRQSLGQGPEFLIYFQGTGAADDSGLPNDRFFAVRPEGSVSTLKIQRTERGDSAVYLCASSLMGLVGTNEQFFGPGTRLTVL.

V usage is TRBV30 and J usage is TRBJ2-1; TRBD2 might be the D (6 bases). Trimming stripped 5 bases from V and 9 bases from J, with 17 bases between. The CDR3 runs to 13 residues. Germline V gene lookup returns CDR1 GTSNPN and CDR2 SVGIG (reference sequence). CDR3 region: CAWGLTSRGEQFF. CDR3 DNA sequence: TGTGCCTGGGGATTGACTAGTCGGGGTGAGCAGTTCTTC.

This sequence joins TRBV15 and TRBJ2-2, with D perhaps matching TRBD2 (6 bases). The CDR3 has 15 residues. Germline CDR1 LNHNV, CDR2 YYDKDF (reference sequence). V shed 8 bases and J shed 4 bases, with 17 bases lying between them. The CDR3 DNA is TGTGCCACCTCCCAGGAGCGGGCCATCACCGGGGAGCTGTTTTTT. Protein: CATSQERAITGELFF.

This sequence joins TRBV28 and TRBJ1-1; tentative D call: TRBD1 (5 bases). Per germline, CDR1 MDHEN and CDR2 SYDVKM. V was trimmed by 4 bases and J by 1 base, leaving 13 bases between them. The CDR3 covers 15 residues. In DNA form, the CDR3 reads TGTGCCAGCAGTTCGGAGACAGTAGGGAACACTGAAGCTTTCTTT. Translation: CASSSETVGNTEAFF.

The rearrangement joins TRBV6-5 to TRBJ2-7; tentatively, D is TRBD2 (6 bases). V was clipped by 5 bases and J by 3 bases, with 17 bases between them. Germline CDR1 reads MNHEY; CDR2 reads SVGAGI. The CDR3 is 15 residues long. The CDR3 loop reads CASSKGLGGHYEQYF. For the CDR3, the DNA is TGTGCCAGCAGTAAGGGACTCGGCGGGCACTACGAGCAGTACTTC.

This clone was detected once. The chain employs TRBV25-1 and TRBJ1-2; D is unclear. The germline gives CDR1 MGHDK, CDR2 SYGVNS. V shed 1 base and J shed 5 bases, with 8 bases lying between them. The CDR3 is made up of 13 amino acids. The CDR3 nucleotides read TGTGCCAGCAGTGAATCGCCGGTATATGGCTACACCTTC. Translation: CASSESPVYGYTF.

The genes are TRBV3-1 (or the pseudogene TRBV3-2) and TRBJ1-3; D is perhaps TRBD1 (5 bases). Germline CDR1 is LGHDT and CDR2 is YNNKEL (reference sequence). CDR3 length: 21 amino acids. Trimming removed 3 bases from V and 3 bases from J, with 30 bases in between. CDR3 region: CASSHLPSQGSFRGSGNTIYF. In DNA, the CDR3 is TGTGCCAGCAGCCACCTTCCTTCGCAGGGATCTTTTCGTGGTAGTGGAAACACCATATATTTT.

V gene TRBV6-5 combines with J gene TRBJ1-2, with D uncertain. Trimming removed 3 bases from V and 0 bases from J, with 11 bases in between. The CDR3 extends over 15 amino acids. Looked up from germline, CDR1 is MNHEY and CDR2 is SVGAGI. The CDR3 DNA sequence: TGTGCCAGCAGTTATTCAATTATAGCTAACTATGGCTACACCTTC. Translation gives CASSYSIIANYGYTF.

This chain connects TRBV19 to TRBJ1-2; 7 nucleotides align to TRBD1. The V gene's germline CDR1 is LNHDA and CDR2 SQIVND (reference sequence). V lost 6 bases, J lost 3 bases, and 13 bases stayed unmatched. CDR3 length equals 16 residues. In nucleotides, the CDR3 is TGTGCCAGTAGCACACGGGACAGACTTACTCACTATGGCTACACCTTC. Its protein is CASSTRDRLTHYGYTF.

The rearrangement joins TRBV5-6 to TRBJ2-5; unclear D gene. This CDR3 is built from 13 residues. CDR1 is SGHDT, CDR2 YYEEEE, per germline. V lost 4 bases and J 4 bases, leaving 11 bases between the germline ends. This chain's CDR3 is CASSRHNGETQYF. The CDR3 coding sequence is TGTGCCAGCAGCAGACACAACGGAGAGACCCAGTACTTC.

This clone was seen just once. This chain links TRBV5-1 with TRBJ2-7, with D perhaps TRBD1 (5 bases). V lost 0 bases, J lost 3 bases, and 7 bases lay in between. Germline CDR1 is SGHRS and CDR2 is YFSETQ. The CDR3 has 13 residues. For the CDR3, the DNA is TGCGCCAGCAGCTTGGCCCAGGGCTACGAGCAGTACTTC. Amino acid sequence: CASSLAQGYEQYF.

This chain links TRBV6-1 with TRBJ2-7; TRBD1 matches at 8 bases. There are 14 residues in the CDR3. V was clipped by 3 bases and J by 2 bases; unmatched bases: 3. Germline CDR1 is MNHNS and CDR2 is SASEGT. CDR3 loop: CASSDPTGAYEQYF. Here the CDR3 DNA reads TGTGCCAGCAGTGACCCGACAGGGGCCTACGAGCAGTACTTC.

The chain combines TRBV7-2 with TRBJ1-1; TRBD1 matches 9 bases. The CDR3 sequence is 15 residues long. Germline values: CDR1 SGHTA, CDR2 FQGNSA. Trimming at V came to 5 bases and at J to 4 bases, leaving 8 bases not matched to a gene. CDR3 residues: CASSPHRGQGTEAFF. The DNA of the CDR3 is TGTGCCAGCAGCCCCCACAGGGGGCAGGGCACTGAAGCTTTCTTT.

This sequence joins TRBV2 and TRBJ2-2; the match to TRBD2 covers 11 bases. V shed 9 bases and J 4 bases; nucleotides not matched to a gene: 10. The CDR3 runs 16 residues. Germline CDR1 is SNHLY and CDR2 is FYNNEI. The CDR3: CARGQLAGDGTGELFF. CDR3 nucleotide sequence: TGTGCCAGGGGTCAACTAGCGGGAGACGGCACCGGGGAGCTGTTTTTT. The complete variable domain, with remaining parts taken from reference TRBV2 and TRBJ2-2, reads EPEVTQTPSHQVTQMGQEVILRCVPISNHLYFYWYRQILGQKVEFLVSFYNNEISEKSEIFDDQFSVERPDGSNFTLKIRSTKLEDSAMYFCARGQLAGDGTGELFFGEGSRLTVL.

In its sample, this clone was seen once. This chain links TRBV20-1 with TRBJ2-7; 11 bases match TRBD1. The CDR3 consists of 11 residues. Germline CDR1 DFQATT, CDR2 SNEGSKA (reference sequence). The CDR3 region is CSGQGAREQYF. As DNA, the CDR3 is TGCAGCGGACAGGGGGCTCGGGAGCAGTACTTC.

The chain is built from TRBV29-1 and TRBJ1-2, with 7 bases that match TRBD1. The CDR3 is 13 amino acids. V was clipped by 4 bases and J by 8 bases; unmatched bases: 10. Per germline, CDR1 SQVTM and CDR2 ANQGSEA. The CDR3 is CSVVDRRLGGYTF. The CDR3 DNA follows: TGCAGCGTTGTGGACAGGAGATTAGGCGGCTACACCTTC.

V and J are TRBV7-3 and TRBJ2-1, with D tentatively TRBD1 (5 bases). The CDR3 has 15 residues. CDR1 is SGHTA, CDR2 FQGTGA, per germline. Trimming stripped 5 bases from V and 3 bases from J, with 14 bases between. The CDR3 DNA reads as TGTGCCAGCAGCCTCCCGGGCACAGGCTACAATGAGCAGTTCTTC. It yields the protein CASSLPGTGYNEQFF.

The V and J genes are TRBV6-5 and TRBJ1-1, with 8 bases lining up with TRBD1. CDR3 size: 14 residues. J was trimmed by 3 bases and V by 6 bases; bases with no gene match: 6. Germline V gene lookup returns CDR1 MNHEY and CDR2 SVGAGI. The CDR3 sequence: CASRGTGGDTEAFF. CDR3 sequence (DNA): TGTGCCAGCAGGGGGACAGGAGGGGACACTGAAGCTTTCTTT.

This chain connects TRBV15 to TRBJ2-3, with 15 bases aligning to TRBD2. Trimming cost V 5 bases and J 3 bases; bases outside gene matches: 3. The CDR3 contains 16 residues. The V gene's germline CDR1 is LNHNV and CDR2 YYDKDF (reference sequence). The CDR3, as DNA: TGTGCCACCAGCGGACTAGCGGGGGGGCTGACAGATACGCAGTATTTT. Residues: CATSGLAGGLTDTQYF.